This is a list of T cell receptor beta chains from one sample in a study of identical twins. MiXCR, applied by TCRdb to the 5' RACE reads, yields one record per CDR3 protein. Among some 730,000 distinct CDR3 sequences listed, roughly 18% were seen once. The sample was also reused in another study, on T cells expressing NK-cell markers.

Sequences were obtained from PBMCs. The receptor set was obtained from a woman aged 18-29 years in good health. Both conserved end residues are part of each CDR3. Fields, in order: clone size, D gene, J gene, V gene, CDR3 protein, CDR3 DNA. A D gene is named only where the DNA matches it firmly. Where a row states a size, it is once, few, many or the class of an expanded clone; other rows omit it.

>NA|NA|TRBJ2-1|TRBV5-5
CASGLIGREQFF
TGTGCCAGCGGCTTGATAGGGCGGGAGCAGTTCTTC
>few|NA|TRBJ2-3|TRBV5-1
CASSSVEGTDTQYF
TGCGCCAGCAGCTCCGTTGAGGGCACAGATACGCAGTATTTT
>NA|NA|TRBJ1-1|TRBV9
CASSVLSQGSMNTEAFF
TGTGCCAGCAGCGTGCTATCACAGGGTAGCATGAACACTGAAGCTTTCTTT
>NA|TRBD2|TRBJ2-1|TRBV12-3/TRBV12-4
CASVGLAGSYNEQFF
TGTGCCAGCGTGGGACTAGCGGGGTCCTACAATGAGCAGTTCTTC
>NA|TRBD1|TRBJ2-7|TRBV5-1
CASRKGTVSSYEQYF
TGCGCCAGCAGGAAAGGGACAGTGAGCTCCTACGAGCAGTACTTC
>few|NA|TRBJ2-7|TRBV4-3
CASSRGRQSLYYEQYF
TGCGCCAGCAGCAGAGGTCGACAGAGCCTATACTACGAGCAGTACTTC
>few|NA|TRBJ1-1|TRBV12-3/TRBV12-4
CASVWLNTEAFF
TGTGCCAGCGTGTGGTTGAACACTGAAGCTTTCTTT
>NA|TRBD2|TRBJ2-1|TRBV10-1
CASSDRSGRTNEQFF
TGCGCCAGCAGTGACCGTAGCGGGAGGACCAATGAGCAGTTCTTC
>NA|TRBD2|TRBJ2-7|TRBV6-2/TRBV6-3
CASTESGASSYEQYF
TGTGCCAGCACCGAAAGCGGGGCCAGCTCCTACGAGCAGTACTTC
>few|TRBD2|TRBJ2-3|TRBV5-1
CASSLGLRGADTQYF
TGCGCCAGCAGCCTAGGATTACGGGGGGCAGATACGCAGTATTTT
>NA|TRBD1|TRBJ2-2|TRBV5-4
CASSVVSGQITGELFF
TGTGCCAGCAGCGTCGTATCGGGACAGATTACCGGGGAGCTGTTTTTT
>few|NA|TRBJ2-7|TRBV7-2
CASSIESWGEQYF
TGTGCCAGCAGCATAGAGAGCTGGGGTGAGCAGTACTTC
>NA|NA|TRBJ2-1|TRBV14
CASSQDWGGGQGEQFF
TGTGCCAGCAGCCAAGACTGGGGGGGCGGTCAAGGTGAGCAGTTCTTC
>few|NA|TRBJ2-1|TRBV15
CATSRDPGNNEQFF
TGTGCCACCAGCAGAGACCCTGGGAACAATGAGCAGTTCTTC
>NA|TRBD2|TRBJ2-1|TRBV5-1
CASTQTSGGRREQFF
TGCGCCAGCACACAGACTAGCGGGGGCCGTCGTGAGCAGTTCTTC
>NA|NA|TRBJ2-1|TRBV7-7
CASSSGYGPTEQFF
TGTGCCAGCAGCTCAGGGTACGGGCCTACGGAGCAGTTCTTC
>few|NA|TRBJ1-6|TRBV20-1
CSARLGSPLHF
TGCAGTGCTAGACTCGGTTCACCCCTCCACTTT
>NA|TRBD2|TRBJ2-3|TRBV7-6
CASSYSWGLAGGSTDTQYF
TGTGCCAGCAGCTACTCGTGGGGACTAGCGGGAGGTAGCACAGATACGCAGTATTTT
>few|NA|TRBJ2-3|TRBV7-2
CASSQGTSDTQYF
TGTGCCAGCAGCCAGGGAACGTCAGATACGCAGTATTTT
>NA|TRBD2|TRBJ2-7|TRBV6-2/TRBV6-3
CASSPGASGRNEQYF
TGTGCCAGCAGTCCTGGGGCTAGCGGGAGAAACGAGCAGTACTTT
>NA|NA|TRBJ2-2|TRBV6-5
CASSYGRTNTGELFF
TGTGCCAGCAGTTACGGGCGTACGAACACCGGGGAGCTGTTTTTT
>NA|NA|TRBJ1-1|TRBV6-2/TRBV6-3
CASRIFWTEAFF
TGTGCCAGCAGAATTTTTTGGACTGAAGCTTTCTTT
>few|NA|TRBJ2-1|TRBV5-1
CASSLQTTNEQFF
TGCGCCAGCAGCTTACAAACGACGAATGAGCAGTTCTTC
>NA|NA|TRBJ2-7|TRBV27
CASSLFQRGHEQYF
TGTGCCAGCAGTTTATTTCAAAGGGGTCACGAGCAGTACTTC
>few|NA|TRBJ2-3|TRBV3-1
CASSEQDSTDTQYF
TGTGCCAGCAGCGAGCAAGATTCGACGGATACGCAGTATTTT
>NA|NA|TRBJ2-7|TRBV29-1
CSVDTGGTDRYEQYF
TGCAGCGTTGATACGGGCGGGACAGACCGCTACGAGCAGTACTTC
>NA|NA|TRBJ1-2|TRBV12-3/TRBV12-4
CASSLGQGGYTF
TGTGCCAGCAGTTTGGGCCAGGGAGGCTACACCTTC
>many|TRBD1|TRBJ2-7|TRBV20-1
CSASIINPGTDPYEQYF
TGCAGTGCTAGCATAATAAATCCCGGGACAGATCCCTACGAGCAGTACTTC
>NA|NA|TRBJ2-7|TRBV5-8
CASRKEGSYEQYF
TGTGCCAGCAGGAAGGAGGGCTCCTACGAGCAGTACTTC
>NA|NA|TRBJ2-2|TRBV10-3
CAIRQKDTGELFF
TGTGCCATCAGACAGAAAGACACCGGGGAGCTGTTTTTT
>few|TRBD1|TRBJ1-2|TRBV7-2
CASSTTSGTGPSGYTF
TGTGCCAGCAGCACAACTTCCGGGACAGGGCCATCTGGCTACACCTTC
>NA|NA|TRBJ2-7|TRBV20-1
CSASGGLEQYF
TGCAGTGCTAGCGGTGGCTTGGAGCAGTACTTC
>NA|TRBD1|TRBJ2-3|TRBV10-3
CAIRQDRPSTDTQYF
TGTGCCATCAGACAGGACAGGCCGAGCACAGATACGCAGTATTTT
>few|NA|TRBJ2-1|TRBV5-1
CASSLGYIGGLLLDNEQFF
TGCGCCAGCAGCTTGGGTTATATTGGGGGCCTCCTCCTTGACAATGAGCAGTTCTTC
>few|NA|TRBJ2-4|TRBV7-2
CASSPSRGLRNIQYF
TGTGCCAGCAGCCCTTCGAGAGGGTTAAGGAACATTCAGTACTTC
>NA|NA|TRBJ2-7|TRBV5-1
CASSSYSMGKAYEQYF
TGCGCCAGCAGCTCCTACTCGATGGGAAAGGCCTACGAGCAGTACTTC
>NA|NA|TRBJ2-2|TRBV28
CASSSTRRETRELFF
TGTGCCAGCAGTTCGACACGACGGGAAACCCGGGAGCTGTTTTTT
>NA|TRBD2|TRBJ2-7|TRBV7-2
CASSHRLAGALPYEQYF
TGTGCCAGCAGTCACAGACTAGCGGGAGCCCTCCCCTACGAGCAGTACTTC
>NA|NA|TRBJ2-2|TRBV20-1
CSASSANTGELFF
TGCAGTGCTAGTTCTGCGAACACCGGGGAGCTGTTTTTT
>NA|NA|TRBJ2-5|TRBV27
CASSPQGRETQYF
TGTGCCAGCAGTCCCCAGGGGCGGGAGACCCAGTACTTC
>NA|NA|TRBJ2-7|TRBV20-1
CSARDAGRGNSYEQYF
TGCAGTGCTAGAGATGCGGGCAGGGGAAATTCGTACGAGCAGTACTTC
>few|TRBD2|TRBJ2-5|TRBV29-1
CSEIGAPPGGETQYF
TGCAGCGAAATTGGGGCGCCTCCGGGAGGGGAGACCCAGTACTTC
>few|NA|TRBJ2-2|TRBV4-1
CASSQMGGDTGELFF
TGCGCCAGCAGCCAGATGGGAGGAGACACCGGGGAGCTGTTTTTT
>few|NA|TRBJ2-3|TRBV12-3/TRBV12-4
CASSLSGLQYF
TGTGCCAGCAGTTTGTCTGGCCTGCAGTATTTT
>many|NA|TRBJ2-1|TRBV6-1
CASRRGAGYLNEQFF
TGTGCCAGCAGGCGAGGGGCTGGGTATCTAAATGAGCAGTTCTTC
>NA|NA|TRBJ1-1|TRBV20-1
CSAIPGGDTEAFF
TGCAGTGCCATACCCGGGGGGGACACTGAAGCTTTCTTT
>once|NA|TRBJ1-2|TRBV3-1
CASSQVLGGYTF
TGTGCCAGCAGCCAAGTACTGGGGGGCTACACCTTC
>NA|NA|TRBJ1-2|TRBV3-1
CASSQAGTGYGYTF
TGTGCCAGCAGCCAAGCCGGGACGGGCTATGGCTACACCTTC
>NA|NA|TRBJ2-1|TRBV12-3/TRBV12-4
CASSSLGPYYNEQFF
TGTGCCAGCAGCTCTTTAGGACCGTACTACAATGAGCAGTTCTTC
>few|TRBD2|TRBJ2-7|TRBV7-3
CASSITSGGTYEQYF
TGTGCCAGCAGCATAACTAGCGGGGGGACCTACGAGCAGTACTTC
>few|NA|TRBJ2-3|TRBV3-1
CASSQVRPSTDTQYF
TGTGCCAGCAGCCAAGTTAGGCCCAGCACAGATACGCAGTATTTT
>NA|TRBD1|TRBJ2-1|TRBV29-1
CSASGGSLDDEQFF
TGCAGCGCATCAGGGGGCTCCTTGGATGATGAGCAGTTCTTC
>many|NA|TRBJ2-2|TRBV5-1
CASSSGRPTGELFF
TGCGCCAGCAGCTCCGGACGCCCCACCGGGGAGCTGTTTTTT
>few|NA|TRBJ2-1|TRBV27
CASSLRHGGYNEQFF
TGTGCCAGCAGTTTACGCCACGGGGGCTACAATGAGCAGTTCTTC